Listed below are T cell receptor beta chains from one sample, sequenced in a study of cytomegalovirus exposure and HLA in healthy donors. Assay used: immunoSEQ multiplex PCR; TCRdb lists only in-frame clones, some missing. This repertoire comprises 90,000 to 100,000 clones; its ten largest clones make up about 3.4%. Sequencing was performed on PBMCs. These receptors were collected from a woman in her thirties in good health and CMV-seronegative. The conserved cysteine and the conserved F or W are not part of the CDR3 here.

CDR3,V
ASTIAGTGDEKLF,TRBV19
AYSTGNYGYT,TRBV30
ASSPGQDYYGYT,TRBV18
ASSTTGGLGTLQY,TRBV28
ASREIGGGGSPLH,TRBV2
ASSQDRGGTEAF,TRBV4-1
SVFTSGGTYEQY,TRBV29-1
ASSPTASLRNTIY,TRBV4-1
ASSLTGGREQF,TRBV7-6
AGRRSFGANVLT,TRBV6-1
ASSPGTSPANEQF,TRBV18
ASRSLEDSRYEQY,TRBV19
ASSVIVRAGDTEAF,TRBV7-6
ASSQTSGEETQY,TRBV14
SVDGQGTYEQY,TRBV29-1
ASSFGEATEAF,TRBV7-8
SATSGKTV,TRBV20-1
ASTRTGEGTEAF,TRBV6-1
ASSPGLAGVMYEQY,TRBV5-1
ASRLAGARSTDTQY,TRBV27
ASSELGNTGELF,TRBV5-1
ASNGRVGMNTEAF,TRBV19
ASIPSGDRVAEQY,TRBV6-6
ASSFRGLRGELF,TRBV27
ASAPGQGTQPQH,TRBV28
ASSDSKREGNEQF,TRBV6-4
ASLGREGTDTQY,TRBV2
ASSSGLPTDTQY,TRBV5-1
ASREREIYNEQF,TRBV5-1
ASSEPLAGVGDTQY,TRBV25-1
ASSFPNQPQH,TRBV7-6
ASSFQDREGSPLH,TRBV27
SVEQGPDTQY,TRBV29-1